This TCR beta chain was recovered during a study of technical replicates of blood from a handful of donors. The CDR3 is 13 amino acids. Germline CDR1 is MDHEN and CDR2 is SYDVKM. The V and J ends lost 7 bases and 8 bases respectively, with 17 bases between them. The protocol was immunoSEQ multiplex PCR, while the TCRdb copy is restricted to in-frame clones and leaves out a portion. The sample lists tens of thousands of clones, around 94% seen once, with 0.25% to 0.3% in the top ten. The sequencing sample was made of T cells isolated from PBMCs. This clonotype was obtained from a human donor in good health. This chain links TRBV28 with TRBJ1-2, with a tentative D call TRBD1 (6 bases). In nucleotides, the CDR3 is TGTGCCAGCAATCCAGGGGTCCGCCTCGGCTACACCTTC. Translated, it gives CASNPGVRLGYTF.